This T cell receptor beta chain originates from a study of T cell responses to AZD1222 COVID-19 vaccine (dated by TCRdb to the early 2020s). Background on the whole study: TCR sequencing was performed for about 250 trial participants, of whom around 200 were given two doses of AZD1222 and 26 were given two doses of MenACWY control vaccine. Trial participants were enrolled by age into 18-55, 56-69 and 70-plus year subgroups, with roughly 150, 30 and 60 TCR-sequenced participants respectively. Study-wide findings and limitations: The 56-69-year group was small, and its depth increase did not reach significance, likely because of low power. Conclusions about previously exposed vaccinees were limited because only six AZD1222 recipients were SARS-CoV-2 seropositive at baseline. Participants were mostly white British and included more females than males, and it was suggested by the authors that clonal diversity may have been underestimated. Because no day 14 peak-response samples were available, the repertoires could be characterized only after the peak T cell response. Epitopes outside the regions mutated in the B.1.351 and B.1.1.7 variants were reportedly recognized by nearly half of the unique spike-specific TCRs. The vaccine-associated CD4 TCRs covered the entire spike protein, and the dominant responses fell in regions 160-218 and 743-854. Spike-specific TCR breadth and depth rose significantly after two AZD1222 doses compared with day 0 and with MenACWY recipients.

The CDR3 measures 16 amino acids from cysteine to phenylalanine. CDR3 DNA only is kept here, 48 bases in frame from base 1. Clipping removes 7 bases from V and 6 bases from J, with 12 as the unmatched junction base count. CDR1 and CDR2, looked up from the germline V gene, are SNHLY and FYNNEI. Sample time point, as interpreted from the label and publication: about 28 days (+/-7) after the second vaccine dose. AZD1222 recipients with second doses at about 4 weeks or about 12 weeks were pooled, because spike-specific TCR depth and breadth did not differ between schedules. The vaccinee samples were drawn from two UK trials, COV001 and COV002, one of which was a single-blind randomized controlled phase 2/3 trial testing AZD1222 (ChAdOx1 nCoV-19) in healthy adults. For TCRbeta chain sequencing, PBMC samples were collected from trial participants at day 0 and at day 28 after the second dose. On this clone itself: Its antigen target is currently unknown. Base quality data are lacking; no much larger clone is found one base away.

The CDR3 regions of human TCRbeta chains were subjected to immunosequencing. Per the authors' processing: TCRs in the repertoires were matched against a reference library of SARS-CoV-2-specific TCRs that had been generated with the MIRA antigen-specificity platform. Breadth was defined as the fraction of unique TCRs that were SARS-CoV-2-associated, and depth was defined as the fraction of total T cells that were SARS-CoV-2-associated. Using the MIRA data, each spike-specific TCR was mapped to the spike region that the TCR reacts to and placed in a CD4 or CD8 class. Log10-transformed breadth and depth values were compared by one-way ANOVA with Sidak's multiple comparisons tests. TCRdb's version of the immuneACCESS table is confined to in-frame rearrangements and falls short of the full clone set. An unresolved V gene accounts for under half of the shortfall where checked; the remainder is of unknown origin. The V and J calls and clone size were taken over from that table, and D and trimming were inferred from the DNA. This sample is represented by about 130,000 clones; roughly 86% of them were singletons. Jointly, the top ten make up 4.5% to 7% of the sample.

The clonotype was recovered from an adult who received the AZD1222 COVID-19 vaccine. The sequencing used peripheral blood, collected 28 days after the second AZD1222 dose. The receptor chain draws on TRBV2 and TRBJ1-5; TRBD1 agrees with 10 junctional bases. The CDR3 reads as follows: CASTSMRQGASQPQHF. In nucleotides, the sequence is TGTGCCAGCACTTCGATGCGACAGGGGGCGAGTCAGCCCCAGCATTTT. With all but the CDR3 taken from the reference TRBV2 and TRBJ1-5 genes, the full variable domain is: EPEVTQTPSHQVTQMGQEVILRCVPISNHLYFYWYRQILGQKVEFLVSFYNNEISEKSEIFDDQFSVERPDGSNFTLKIRSTKLEDSAMYFCASTSMRQGASQPQHFGDGTRLSIL.